Listed here is a single T cell receptor (beta chain). Germline V gene sequence: CDR1 SGHDT, CDR2 YYEEEE. J gave up 7 bases and V 4 bases, and 7 bases lay outside the gene matches. The CDR3 totals 16 residues. This record belongs to a study of blood T cell repertoires in COVID-19. As for the study in general: The United States, Italy and Spain provided the acute and convalescent COVID-19 samples. In each case, the material was cDNA or gDNA derived from T cells, B-cell-depleted T cells, or PBMCs.

Original processing methods: Counts of nucleated cells, estimated from reference gene primer amplification, were obtained. TCRdb keeps only in-frame clones here, not all; method: immunoSEQ multiplex PCR. V and J calls and clone size are copied from that table; D and trimming were computed from the DNA. The sample contains 65,000 to 80,000 clones, 80% to 85% of which appear only once. Sequencing input: peripheral blood. This clonotype originated in a human donor in a cohort sampled during active COVID-19. The chain links TRBV5-6 to TRBJ1-6, with 11 bases matching TRBD1. CDR3 sequence: CASSPDGTGGNSPLHF. CDR3 DNA: TGTGCCAGCAGCCCGGACGGGACAGGGGGAAATTCACCCCTCCACTTT.